The present T cell receptor (beta chain) was sequenced within a study of blood T cell repertoires in COVID-19. Background on the study: Some COVID-19 samples were acute and others convalescent; all came from the United States, Italy and Spain. The analysed material was cDNA or gDNA that came from T cells, B-cell-depleted T cells, or PBMCs.

Germline V gene data show CDR1 as SGHRS and CDR2 as YFSETQ. V was trimmed by 3 bases and J by 3 bases, leaving 10 bases between them. The CDR3 covers 13 residues. TCRdb's table, derived via immunoSEQ multiplex PCR, lists solely in-frame clones and lacks some. Among roughly 150,000 clones listed, approximately 80% were seen once. The chain combines TRBV5-1 with TRBJ2-7; D is unclear. The clonotype comes from a man aged 60 to 75 with acute or convalescent COVID-19. The sample comprised peripheral blood. CDR3 region: CASSSYNDYEQYF. In DNA form, the CDR3 reads TGCGCCAGCAGCTCCTATAATGACTACGAGCAGTACTTC. The full variable domain, its missing parts supplied by reference TRBV5-1 and TRBJ2-7, is KAGVTQTPRYLIKTRGQQVTLSCSPISGHRSVSWYQQTPGQGLQFLFEYFSETQRNKGNFPGRFSGRQFSNSRSEMNVSTLELGDSALYLCASSSYNDYEQYFGPGTRLTVT.